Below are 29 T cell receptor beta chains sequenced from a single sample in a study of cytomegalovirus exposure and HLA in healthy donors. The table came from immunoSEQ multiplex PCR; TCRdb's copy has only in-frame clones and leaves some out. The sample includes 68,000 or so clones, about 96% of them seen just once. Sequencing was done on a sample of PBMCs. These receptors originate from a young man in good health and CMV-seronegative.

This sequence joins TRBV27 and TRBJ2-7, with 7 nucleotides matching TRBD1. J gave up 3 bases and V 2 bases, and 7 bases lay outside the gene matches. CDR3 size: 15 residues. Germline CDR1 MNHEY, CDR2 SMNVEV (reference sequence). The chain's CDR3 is CASSLAAGGNYEQYF. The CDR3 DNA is TGTGCCAGCAGTTTAGCTGCAGGGGGTAACTACGAGCAGTACTTC.

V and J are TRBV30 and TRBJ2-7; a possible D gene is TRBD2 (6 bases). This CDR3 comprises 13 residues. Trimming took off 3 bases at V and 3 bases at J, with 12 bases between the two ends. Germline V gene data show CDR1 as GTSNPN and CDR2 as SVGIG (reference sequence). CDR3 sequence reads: CAWSAAGNYEQYF. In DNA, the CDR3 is TGTGCCTGGAGCGCGGCGGGGAACTACGAGCAGTACTTC. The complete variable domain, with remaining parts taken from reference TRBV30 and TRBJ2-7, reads SQTIHQWPATLVQPVGSPLSLECTVEGTSNPNLYWYRQAAGRGLQLLFYSVGIGQISSEVPQNLSASRPQDRQFILSSKKLLLSDSGFYLCAWSAAGNYEQYFGPGTRLTVT.

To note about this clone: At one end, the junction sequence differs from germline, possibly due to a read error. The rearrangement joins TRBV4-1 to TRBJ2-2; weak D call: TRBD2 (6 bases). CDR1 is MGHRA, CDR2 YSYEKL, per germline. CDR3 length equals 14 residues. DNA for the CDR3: TGCGCCAGCAGCCAAGCTGGTTTGGGCGGGAAGCTGTTTTTT. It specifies CASSQAGLGGKLFF.

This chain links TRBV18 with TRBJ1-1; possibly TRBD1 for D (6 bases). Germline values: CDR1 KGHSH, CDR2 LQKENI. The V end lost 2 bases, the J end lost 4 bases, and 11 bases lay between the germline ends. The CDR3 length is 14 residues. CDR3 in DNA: TGTGCCAGCTCACCAGGACAGTCTAGCACTGAAGCTTTCTTT. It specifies CASSPGQSSTEAFF.

The CDR3 here is CASSIRGSGANVLTF. The CDR3 DNA reads TGTGCCAGCAGCATTCGGGGCTCTGGGGCCAACGTCCTGACTTTC. The V and J genes are TRBV9 and TRBJ2-6; TRBD2 is a possible D gene (5 bases). V lost 4 bases and J 0 bases, leaving 8 bases between the germline ends. The CDR3 is 15 residues long. CDR1 is SGDLS, CDR2 YYNGEE, per germline. Using reference TRBV9 and TRBJ2-6 for the parts outside the CDR3, the full variable domain is DSGVTQTPKHLITATGQRVTLRCSPRSGDLSVYWYQQSLDQGLQFLIQYYNGEERAKGNILERFSAQQFPDLHSELNLSSLELGDSALYFCASSIRGSGANVLTFGAGSRLTVL.

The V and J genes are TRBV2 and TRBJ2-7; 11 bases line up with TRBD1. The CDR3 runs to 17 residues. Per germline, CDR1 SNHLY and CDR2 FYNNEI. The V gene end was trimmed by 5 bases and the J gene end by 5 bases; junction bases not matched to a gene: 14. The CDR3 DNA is TGTGCCAGCAGTAAATGGACAGGGGGCAAAGGCGGCGACGAGCAGTACTTC. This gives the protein CASSKWTGGKGGDEQYF.

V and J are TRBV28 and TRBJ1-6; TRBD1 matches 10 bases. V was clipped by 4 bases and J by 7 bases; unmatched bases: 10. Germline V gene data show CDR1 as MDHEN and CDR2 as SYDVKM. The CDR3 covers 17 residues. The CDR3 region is CASSSAGTGAKNSPLHF. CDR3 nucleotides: TGTGCCAGCAGTTCTGCCGGGACAGGGGCAAAGAATTCACCCCTCCACTTT.

The CDR3 loop reads CASSTQGGSGNTIYF. CDR3 DNA sequence: TGTGCCAGCAGCACACAGGGGGGGTCTGGAAACACCATATATTTT. This chain uses TRBV9 with TRBJ1-3, with TRBD1 matching over 8 bases. J lost 1 base, V lost 4 bases, and 4 bases had no gene match. The germline gives CDR1 SGDLS, CDR2 YYNGEE. The CDR3 length is 15 residues. Together with reference TRBV9 and TRBJ1-3, the CDR3 gives the full variable domain: DSGVTQTPKHLITATGQRVTLRCSPRSGDLSVYWYQQSLDQGLQFLIQYYNGEERAKGNILERFSAQQFPDLHSELNLSSLELGDSALYFCASSTQGGSGNTIYFGEGSWLTVV.

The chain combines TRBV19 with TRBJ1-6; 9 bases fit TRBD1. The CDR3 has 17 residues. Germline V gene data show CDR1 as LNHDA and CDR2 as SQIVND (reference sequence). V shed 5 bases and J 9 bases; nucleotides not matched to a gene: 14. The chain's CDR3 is CASSPLPGTGRSSPLHF. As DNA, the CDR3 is TGTGCCAGTAGTCCGTTACCGGGGACAGGGAGGAGTTCACCCCTCCACTTT. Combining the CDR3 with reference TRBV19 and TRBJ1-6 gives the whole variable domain DGGITQSPKYLFRKEGQNVTLSCEQNLNHDAMYWYRQDPGQGLRLIYYSQIVNDFQKGDIAEGYSVSREKKESFPLTVTSAQKNPTAFYLCASSPLPGTGRSSPLHFGNGTRLTVT.

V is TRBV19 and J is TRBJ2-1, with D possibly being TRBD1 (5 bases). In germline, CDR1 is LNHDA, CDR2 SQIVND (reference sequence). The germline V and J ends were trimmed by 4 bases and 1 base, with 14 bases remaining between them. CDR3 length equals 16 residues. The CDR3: CASSRTQGLSYNEQFF. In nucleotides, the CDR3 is TGTGCCAGTAGTAGGACGCAGGGCCTTTCCTACAATGAGCAGTTCTTC.

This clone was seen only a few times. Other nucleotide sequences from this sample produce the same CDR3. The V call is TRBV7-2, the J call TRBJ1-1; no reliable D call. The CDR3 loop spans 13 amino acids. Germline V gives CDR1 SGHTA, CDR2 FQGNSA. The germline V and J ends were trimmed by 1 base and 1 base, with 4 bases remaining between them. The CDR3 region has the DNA TGTGCCAGCAGCTTAGGTCAGAACACTGAAGCTTTCTTT. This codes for CASSLGQNTEAFF.

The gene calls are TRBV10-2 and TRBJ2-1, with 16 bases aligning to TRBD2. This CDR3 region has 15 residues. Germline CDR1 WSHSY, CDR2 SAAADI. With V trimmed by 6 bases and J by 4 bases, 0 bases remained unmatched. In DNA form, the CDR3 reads TGCGCCAGCAGGGGACTAGCGGGAGGGTACAATGAGCAGTTCTTC. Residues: CASRGLAGGYNEQFF.

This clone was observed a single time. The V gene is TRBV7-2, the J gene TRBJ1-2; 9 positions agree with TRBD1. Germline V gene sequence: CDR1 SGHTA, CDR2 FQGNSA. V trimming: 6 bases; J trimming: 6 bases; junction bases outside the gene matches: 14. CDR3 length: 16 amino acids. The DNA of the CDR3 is TGTGCCAGCAGTTTCCGCGGGGGACAGGGAAAAGATGGCTACACCTTC. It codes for CASSFRGGQGKDGYTF.

The CDR3 sequence: CASSPGTGTGFGNTIYF. As DNA, the CDR3 is TGCGCCAGCAGTCCCGGGACAGGGACGGGCTTTGGAAACACCATATATTTT. The chain combines TRBV10-2 with TRBJ1-3; the match to TRBD1 covers 9 bases. The CDR3 extends over 17 amino acids. The V and J ends lost 5 bases and 3 bases, in that order; junction bases with no gene match: 11. CDR1 is WSHSY and CDR2 is SAAADI in the germline V gene.

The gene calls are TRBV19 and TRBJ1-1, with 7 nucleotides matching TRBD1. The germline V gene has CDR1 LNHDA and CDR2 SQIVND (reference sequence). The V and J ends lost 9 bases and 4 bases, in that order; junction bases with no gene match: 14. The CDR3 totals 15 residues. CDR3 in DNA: TGTGCCAGCCGGCCTACAGGGGAAGGACCCACTGAAGCTTTCTTT. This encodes CASRPTGEGPTEAFF.

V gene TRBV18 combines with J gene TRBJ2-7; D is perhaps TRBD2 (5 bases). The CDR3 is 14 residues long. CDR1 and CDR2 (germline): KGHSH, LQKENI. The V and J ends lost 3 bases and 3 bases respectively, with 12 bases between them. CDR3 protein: CASSPPNRGYEQYF. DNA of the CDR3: TGTGCCAGCTCACCCCCAAACCGGGGCTACGAGCAGTACTTC.

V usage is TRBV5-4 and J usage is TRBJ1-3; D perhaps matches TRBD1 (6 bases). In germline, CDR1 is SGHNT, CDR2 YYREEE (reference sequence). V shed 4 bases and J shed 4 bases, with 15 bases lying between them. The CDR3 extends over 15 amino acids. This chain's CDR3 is CASSLKGTSGNTIYF. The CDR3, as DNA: TGTGCCAGCAGCCTCAAAGGGACATCCGGAAACACCATATATTTT.

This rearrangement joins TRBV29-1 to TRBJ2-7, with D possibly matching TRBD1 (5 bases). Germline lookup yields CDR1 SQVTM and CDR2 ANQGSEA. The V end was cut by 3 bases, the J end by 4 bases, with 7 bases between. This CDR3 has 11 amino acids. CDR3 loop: CSVDQGYEQYF. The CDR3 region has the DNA TGCAGCGTTGATCAGGGTTACGAGCAGTACTTC.

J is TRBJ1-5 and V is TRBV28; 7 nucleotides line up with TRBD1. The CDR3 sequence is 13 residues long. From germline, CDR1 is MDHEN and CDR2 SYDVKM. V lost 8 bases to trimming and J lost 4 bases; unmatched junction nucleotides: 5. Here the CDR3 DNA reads TGTGCCAGCCACAGGGGTCGGAATCAGCCCCAGCATTTT. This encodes CASHRGRNQPQHF.

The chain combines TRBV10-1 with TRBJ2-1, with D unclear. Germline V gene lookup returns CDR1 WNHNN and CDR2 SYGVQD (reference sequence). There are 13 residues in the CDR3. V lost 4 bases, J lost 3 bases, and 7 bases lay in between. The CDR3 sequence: CASSGSIYNEQFF. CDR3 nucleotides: TGCGCCAGCAGTGGCTCTATCTACAATGAGCAGTTCTTC.

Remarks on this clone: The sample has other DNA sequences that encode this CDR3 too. The CDR3 sequence: CASSPGGTEAFF. The CDR3 nucleotides read TGTGCCAGCAGCCCAGGGGGCACTGAAGCTTTCTTT. The chain is built from TRBV11-3 and TRBJ1-1, with 7 bases matching TRBD1. Trimming took 5 bases from V and 4 from J; bases not matched to a gene: 1. CDR1 and CDR2 (germline): SGHNT, YENEEA. The CDR3 has 12 amino acids. Together with reference TRBV11-3 and TRBJ1-1, the CDR3 gives the full variable domain: EAGVVQSPRYKIIEKKQPVAFWCNPISGHNTLYWYLQNLGQGPELLIRYENEEAVDDSQLPKDRFSAERLKGVDSTLKIQPAELGDSAVYLCASSPGGTEAFFGQGTRLTVV.

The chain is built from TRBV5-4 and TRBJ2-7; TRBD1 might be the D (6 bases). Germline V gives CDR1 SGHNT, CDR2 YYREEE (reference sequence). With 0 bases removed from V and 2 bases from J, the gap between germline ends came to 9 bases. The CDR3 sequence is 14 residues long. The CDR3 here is CASSLERDTYEQYF. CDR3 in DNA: TGTGCCAGCAGCTTGGAACGGGACACCTACGAGCAGTACTTC.

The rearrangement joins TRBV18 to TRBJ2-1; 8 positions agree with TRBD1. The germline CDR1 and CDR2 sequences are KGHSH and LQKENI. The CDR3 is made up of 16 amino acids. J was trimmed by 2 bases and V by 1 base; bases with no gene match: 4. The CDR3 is CASSPRTGWTYNEQFF. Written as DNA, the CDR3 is TGTGCCAGCTCACCACGGACAGGGTGGACCTACAATGAGCAGTTCTTC.

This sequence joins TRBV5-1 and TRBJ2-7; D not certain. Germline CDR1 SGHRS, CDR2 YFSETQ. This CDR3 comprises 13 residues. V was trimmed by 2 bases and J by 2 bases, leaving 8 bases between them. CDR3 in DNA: TGCGCCAGCAGCTTACACGAAACCTACGAGCAGTACTTC. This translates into CASSLHETYEQYF.

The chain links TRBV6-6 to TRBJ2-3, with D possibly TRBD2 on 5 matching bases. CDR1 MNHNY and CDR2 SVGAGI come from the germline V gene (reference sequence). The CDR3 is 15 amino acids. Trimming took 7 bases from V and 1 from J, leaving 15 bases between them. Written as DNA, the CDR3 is TGTGCCAGCACGGACTGGCAAGGCGGCACAGATACGCAGTATTTT. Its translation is CASTDWQGGTDTQYF.

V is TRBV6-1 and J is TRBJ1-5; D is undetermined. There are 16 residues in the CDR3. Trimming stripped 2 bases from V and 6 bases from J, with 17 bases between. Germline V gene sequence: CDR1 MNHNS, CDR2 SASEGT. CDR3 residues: CASSENIGPRGQPQHF. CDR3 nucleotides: TGTGCCAGCAGTGAAAATATAGGGCCCCGGGGTCAGCCCCAGCATTTT.

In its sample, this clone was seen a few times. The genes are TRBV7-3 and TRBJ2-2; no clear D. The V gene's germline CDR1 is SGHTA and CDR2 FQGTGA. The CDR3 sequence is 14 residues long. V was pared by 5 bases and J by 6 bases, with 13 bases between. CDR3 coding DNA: TGTGCCAGCAGCCAAAATGAGTACGCCGGGGAGCTGTTTTTT. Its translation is CASSQNEYAGELFF.

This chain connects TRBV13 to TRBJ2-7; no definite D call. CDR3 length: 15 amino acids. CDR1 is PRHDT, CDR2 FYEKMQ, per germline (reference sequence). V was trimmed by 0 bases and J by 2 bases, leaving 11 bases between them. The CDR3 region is CASSLGQVLTYEQYF. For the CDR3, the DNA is TGTGCCAGCAGCTTAGGGCAGGTTCTCACCTACGAGCAGTACTTC.

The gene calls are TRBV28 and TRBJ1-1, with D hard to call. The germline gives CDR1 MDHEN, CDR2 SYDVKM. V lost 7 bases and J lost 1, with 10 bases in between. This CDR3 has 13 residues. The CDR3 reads CASTLGRNTEAFF. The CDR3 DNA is TGTGCCAGCACCCTGGGGAGGAACACTGAAGCTTTCTTT.